Given below is one T cell receptor beta chain in context. V gave up 2 bases and J gave up 8 bases, with 16 bases separating them. This CDR3 is built from 15 residues. Germline V gene data show CDR1 as MNHEY and CDR2 as SVGAGI. Repertoires were generated with immunoSEQ multiplex PCR, while TCRdb's copy carries only in-frame clones and drops some. The sample holds 900,000 to 1,200,000 clones; approximately 80% are singletons and the top ten take 0.55% to 0.7%. The data are from a study of shared clonotypes between healthy human individuals. The chain joins TRBV6-5 to TRBJ2-1; D is perhaps TRBD2 (5 bases). Material: memory CD4+ T cells from PBMCs. Stated subset: CD45RA-negative fraction. The TCR was taken from a man aged 18 to 30 in good health. Some clones in this sample may be carry-over from other donors' samples. CDR3 loop: CASSYLGSSKDEQFF. The CDR3 DNA reads TGTGCCAGCAGTTACCTAGGGAGTAGCAAAGATGAGCAGTTCTTC.